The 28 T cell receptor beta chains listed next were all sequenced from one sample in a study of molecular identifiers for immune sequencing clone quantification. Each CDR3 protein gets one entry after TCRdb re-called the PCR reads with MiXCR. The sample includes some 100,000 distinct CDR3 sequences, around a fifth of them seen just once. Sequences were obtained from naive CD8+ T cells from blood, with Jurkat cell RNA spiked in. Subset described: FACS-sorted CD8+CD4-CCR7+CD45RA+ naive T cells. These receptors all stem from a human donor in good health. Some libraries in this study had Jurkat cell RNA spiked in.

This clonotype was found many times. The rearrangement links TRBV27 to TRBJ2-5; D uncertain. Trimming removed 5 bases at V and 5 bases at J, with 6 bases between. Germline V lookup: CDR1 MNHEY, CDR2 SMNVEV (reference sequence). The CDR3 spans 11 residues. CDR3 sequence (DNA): TGTGCCAGCAGTGAAGGGGAGACCCAGTACTTC. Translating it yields CASSEGETQYF.

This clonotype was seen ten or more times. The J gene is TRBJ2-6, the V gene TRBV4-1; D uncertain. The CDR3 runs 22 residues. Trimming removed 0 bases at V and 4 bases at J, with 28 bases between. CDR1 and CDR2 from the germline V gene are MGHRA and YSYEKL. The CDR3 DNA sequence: TGCGCCAGCAGCCAAGATCAAGGTCACCTGGGTGATGAGTTGTACGGGGCCAACGTCCTGACTTTC. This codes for CASSQDQGHLGDELYGANVLTF.

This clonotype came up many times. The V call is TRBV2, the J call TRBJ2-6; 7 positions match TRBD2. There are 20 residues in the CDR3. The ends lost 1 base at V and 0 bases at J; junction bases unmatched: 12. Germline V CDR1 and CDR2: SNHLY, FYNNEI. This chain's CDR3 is CASSEVVSGTTGSGANVLTF. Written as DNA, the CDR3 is TGTGCCAGCAGTGAAGTTGTTTCGGGGACTACCGGCTCTGGGGCCAACGTCCTGACTTTC.

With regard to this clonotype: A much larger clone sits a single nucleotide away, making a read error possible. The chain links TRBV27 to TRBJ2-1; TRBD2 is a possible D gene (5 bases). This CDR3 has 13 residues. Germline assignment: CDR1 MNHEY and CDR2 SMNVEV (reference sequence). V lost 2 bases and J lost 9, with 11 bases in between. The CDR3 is CASSLASGSEQFF. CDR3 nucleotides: TGTGCCAGCAGTTTAGCGTCGGGAAGTGAGCAGTTCTTC.

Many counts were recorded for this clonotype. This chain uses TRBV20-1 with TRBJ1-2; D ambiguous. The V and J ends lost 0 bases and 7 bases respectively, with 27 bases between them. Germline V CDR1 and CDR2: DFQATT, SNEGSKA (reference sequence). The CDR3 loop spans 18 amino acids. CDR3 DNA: TGCAGTGCTAGAGATAGTGGGTTGGGAGGACTGGAACGAGGTGGCTACACCTTC. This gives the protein CSARDSGLGGLERGGYTF.

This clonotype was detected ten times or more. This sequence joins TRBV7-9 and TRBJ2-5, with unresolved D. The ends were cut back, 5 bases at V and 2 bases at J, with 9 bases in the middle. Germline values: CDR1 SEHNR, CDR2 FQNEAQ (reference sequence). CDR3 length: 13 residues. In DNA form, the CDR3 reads TGTGCCAGCAGCACCCGGTTGCAAGAGACCCAGTACTTC. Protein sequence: CASSTRLQETQYF.

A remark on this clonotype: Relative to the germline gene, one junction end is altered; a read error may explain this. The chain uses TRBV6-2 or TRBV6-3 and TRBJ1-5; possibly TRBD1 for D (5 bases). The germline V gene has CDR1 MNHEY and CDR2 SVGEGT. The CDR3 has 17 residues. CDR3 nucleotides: TGTGCCAGCAGTATTGGGACGGACGATTGGGGCAATCAGCCCCAGCGTTTT. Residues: CASSIGTDDWGNQPQRF.

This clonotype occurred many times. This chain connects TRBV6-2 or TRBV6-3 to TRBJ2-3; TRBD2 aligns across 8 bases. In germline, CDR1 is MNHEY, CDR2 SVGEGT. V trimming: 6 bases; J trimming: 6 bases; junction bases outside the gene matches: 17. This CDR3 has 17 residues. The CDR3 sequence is CASSLWSGRPPADTQYF. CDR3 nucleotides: TGTGCCAGCAGCCTATGGAGCGGGAGACCTCCTGCGGATACGCAGTATTTT.

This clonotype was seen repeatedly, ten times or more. The CDR3 here is CASSIGTEFNSPLHF. For the CDR3, the DNA is TGTGCCAGTAGTATCGGGACGGAGTTCAATTCACCCCTCCACTTT. V and J are TRBV19 and TRBJ1-6; TRBD1 is a possible D gene (5 bases). Germline V CDR1 and CDR2: LNHDA, SQIVND (reference sequence). V lost 3 bases and J lost 7, with 13 bases in between. The CDR3 is made up of 15 amino acids.

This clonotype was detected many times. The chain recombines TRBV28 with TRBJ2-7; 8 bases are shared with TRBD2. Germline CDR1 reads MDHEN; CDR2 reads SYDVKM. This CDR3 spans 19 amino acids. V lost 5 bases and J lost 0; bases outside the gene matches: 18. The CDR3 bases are TGTGCCAGCAGTACCCCGGTAGTGGCTAGCGGGTCTAGCTCCTACGAGCAGTACTTC. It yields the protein CASSTPVVASGSSSYEQYF.

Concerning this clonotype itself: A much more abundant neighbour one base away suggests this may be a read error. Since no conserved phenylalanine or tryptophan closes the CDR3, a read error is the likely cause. The CDR3 sequence: CASSYSPSTDTQYL. The CDR3 DNA is TGTGCCAGCAGTTACTCGCCCAGCACAGATACGCAGTATCTT. The V call is TRBV6-5, the J call TRBJ2-3, with unresolved D. The length of the CDR3 is 14 residues. V was shortened by 0 bases and J by 0 bases, with 4 bases between the two germline ends. The germline gives CDR1 MNHEY, CDR2 SVGAGI.

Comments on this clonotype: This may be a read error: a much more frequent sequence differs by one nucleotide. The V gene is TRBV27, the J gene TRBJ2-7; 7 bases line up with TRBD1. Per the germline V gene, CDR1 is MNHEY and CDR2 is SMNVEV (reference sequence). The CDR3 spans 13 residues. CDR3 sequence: CASSFGQAGERYF. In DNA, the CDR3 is TGTGCCAGCAGTTTTGGACAGGCGGGCGAGCGGTACTTC.

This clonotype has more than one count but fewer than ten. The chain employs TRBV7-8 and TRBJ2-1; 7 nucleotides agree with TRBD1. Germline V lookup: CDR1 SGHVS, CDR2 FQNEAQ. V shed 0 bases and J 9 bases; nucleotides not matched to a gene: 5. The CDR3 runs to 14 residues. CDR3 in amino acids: CASSLATGVGEQFF. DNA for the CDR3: TGTGCCAGCAGCTTAGCAACAGGGGTGGGTGAGCAGTTCTTC.

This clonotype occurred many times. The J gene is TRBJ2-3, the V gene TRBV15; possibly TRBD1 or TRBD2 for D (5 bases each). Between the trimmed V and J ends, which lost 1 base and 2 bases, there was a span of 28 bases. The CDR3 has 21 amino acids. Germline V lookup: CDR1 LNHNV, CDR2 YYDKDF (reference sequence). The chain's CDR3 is CATSRGFSEQVFEGLTDTQYF. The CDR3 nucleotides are TGTGCCACCAGCAGAGGCTTTTCAGAACAGGTGTTTGAGGGCCTCACAGATACGCAGTATTTT.

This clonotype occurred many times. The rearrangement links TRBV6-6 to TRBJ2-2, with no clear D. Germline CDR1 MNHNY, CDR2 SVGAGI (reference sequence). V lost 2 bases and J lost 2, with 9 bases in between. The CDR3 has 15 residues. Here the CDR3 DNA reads TGTGCCAGCAGTTACGCCCGAACTAACACCGGGGAGCTGTTTTTT. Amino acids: CASSYARTNTGELFF.

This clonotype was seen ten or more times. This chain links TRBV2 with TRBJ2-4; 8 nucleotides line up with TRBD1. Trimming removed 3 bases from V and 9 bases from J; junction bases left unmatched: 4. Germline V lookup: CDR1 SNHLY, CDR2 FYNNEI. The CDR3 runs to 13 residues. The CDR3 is CASSEDRAGIQYF. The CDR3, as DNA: TGTGCCAGCAGTGAGGACAGGGCGGGCATTCAGTACTTC.

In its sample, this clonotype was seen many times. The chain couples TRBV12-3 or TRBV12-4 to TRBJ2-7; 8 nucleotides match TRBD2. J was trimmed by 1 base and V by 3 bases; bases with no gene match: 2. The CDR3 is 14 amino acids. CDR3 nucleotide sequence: TGTGCCAGCAGTTTTGCGGGGGGATCCTACGAGCAGTACTTC. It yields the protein CASSFAGGSYEQYF.

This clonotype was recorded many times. CDR3 region: CASSLEGQGAAEAFF. DNA of the CDR3: TGTGCCAGCAGCTTAGAAGGTCAGGGGGCGGCCGAAGCTTTCTTT. The genes are TRBV7-9 and TRBJ1-1; the match to TRBD1 covers 8 bases. The CDR3 totals 15 residues. Trimming took 1 base from V and 8 from J; bases not matched to a gene: 9. The germline gives CDR1 SEHNR, CDR2 FQNEAQ (reference sequence).

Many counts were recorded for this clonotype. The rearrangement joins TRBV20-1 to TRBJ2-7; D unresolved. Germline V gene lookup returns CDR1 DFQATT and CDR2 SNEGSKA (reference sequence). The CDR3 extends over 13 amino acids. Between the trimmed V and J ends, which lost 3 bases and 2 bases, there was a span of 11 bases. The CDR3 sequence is CSASLPETYEQYF. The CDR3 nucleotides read TGCAGTGCTAGTCTGCCTGAGACCTACGAGCAGTACTTC.

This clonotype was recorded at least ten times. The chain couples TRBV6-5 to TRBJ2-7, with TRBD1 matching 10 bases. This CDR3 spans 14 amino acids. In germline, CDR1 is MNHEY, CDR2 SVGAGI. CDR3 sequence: CVPRPGQGPYEQYF. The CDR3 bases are TGTGTCCCTCGGCCGGGACAGGGGCCCTACGAGCAGTACTTC.

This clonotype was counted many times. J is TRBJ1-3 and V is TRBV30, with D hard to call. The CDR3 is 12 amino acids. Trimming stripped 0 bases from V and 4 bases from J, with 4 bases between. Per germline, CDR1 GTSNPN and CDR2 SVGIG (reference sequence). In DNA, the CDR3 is TGTGCCTGGAGTGTAGACGGAAACACCATATATTTT. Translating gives CAWSVDGNTIYF.

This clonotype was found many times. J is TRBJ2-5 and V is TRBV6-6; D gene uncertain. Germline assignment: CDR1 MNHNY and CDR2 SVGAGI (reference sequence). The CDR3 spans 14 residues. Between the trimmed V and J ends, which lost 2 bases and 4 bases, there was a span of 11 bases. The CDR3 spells CASSYDVVIETQYF. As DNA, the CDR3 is TGTGCCAGCAGTTACGATGTGGTTATAGAGACCCAGTACTTC.

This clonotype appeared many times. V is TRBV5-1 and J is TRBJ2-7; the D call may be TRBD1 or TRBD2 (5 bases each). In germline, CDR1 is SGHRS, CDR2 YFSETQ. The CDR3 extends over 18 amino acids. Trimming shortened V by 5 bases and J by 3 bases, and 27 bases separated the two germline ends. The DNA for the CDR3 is TGCGCCAGCAGACATCCCATCATCGGGACGCAGCAGGACTACGAGCAGTACTTC. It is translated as CASRHPIIGTQQDYEQYF.

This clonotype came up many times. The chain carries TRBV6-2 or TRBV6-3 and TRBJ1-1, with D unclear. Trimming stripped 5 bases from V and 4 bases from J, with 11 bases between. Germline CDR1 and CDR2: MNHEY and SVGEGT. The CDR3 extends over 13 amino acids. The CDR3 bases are TGTGCCAGCAGTCTCCTGAGGGCCACTGAAGCTTTCTTT. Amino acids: CASSLLRATEAFF.

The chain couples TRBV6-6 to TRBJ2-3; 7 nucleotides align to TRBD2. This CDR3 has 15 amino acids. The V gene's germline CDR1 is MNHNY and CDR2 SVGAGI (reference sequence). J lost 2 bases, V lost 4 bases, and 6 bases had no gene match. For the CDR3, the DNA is TGTGCCAGCAGTTCAGTGACTAGCTACACAGATACGCAGTATTTT. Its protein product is CASSSVTSYTDTQYF.

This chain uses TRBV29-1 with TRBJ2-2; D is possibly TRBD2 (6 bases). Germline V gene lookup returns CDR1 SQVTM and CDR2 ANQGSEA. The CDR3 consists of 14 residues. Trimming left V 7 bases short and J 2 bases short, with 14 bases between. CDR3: CSALRAGNTGELFF. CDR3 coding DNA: TGCAGCGCACTCAGGGCGGGAAACACCGGGGAGCTGTTTTTT.

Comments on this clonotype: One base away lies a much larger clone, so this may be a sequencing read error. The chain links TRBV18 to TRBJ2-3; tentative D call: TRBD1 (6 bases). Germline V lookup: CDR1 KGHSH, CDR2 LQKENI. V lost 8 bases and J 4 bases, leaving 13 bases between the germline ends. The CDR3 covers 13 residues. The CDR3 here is CASPTTGPDTQYF. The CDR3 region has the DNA TGTGCCAGCCCAACGACAGGACCAGATACGCAGTATTTT. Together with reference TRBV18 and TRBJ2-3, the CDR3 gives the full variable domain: NAGVMQNPRHLVRRRGQEARLRCSPMKGHSHVYWYRQLPEEGLKFMVYLQKENIIDESGMPKERFSAEFPKEGPSILRIQQVVRGDSAAYFCASPTTGPDTQYFGPGTRLTVL.

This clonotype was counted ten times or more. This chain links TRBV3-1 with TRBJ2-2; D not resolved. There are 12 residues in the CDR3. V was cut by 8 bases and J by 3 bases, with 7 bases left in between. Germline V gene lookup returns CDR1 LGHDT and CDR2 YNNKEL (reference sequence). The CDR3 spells CASLRDTGELFF. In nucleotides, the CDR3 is TGTGCCAGCCTCAGAGACACCGGGGAGCTGTTTTTT.